A single sample gave rise to the 16 T cell receptor beta chains below, sequenced in a study of early T cells in non-severe SARS-CoV-2 infection (dated by TCRdb to the early 2020s). Library generation was performed with 5' RACE. These reads were obtained on a NextSeq 500. Starting from the raw public reads, TCRdb applied fastp trimming at Q25, assembled clones with MiXCR and retained in-frame beta chains. One record per CDR3 amino acid sequence lists the most common genes and DNA. The sample has tens of thousands of distinct CDR3 sequences on record, 5.8% of them singletons. The ten largest clones add up to approximately 5.2% of the sample. The sequenced sample was whole blood. The receptors were gathered from an adult who was a healthcare worker with PCR-confirmed SARS-CoV-2 infection or an uninfected control (not recorded which).

This clonotype was observed a handful of times. The CDR3 loop is CASSLGQNAKAFF. The CDR3 nucleotides read TGTGCCAGCAGCTTGGGACAGAATGCTAAAGCTTTCTTT. The V and J genes are TRBV7-8 and TRBJ1-1, with 7 bases fitting TRBD1. CDR1 is SGHVS, CDR2 FQNEAQ, per germline. The trim removed 3 bases at V and 9 bases at J, leaving 7 bases unmatched. The CDR3 is 13 residues long.

In its sample, this clonotype was seen a few times. The chain links TRBV7-3 to TRBJ1-1; TRBD1 matches at 7 bases. The CDR3 is 13 residues long. The junction had 5 bases not matched to a gene; V was cut back by 6 bases and J by 4 bases. Germline CDR1 and CDR2: SGHTA and FQGTGA. CDR3 region: CASRSSGGTEAFF. DNA for the CDR3: TGTGCCAGCAGATCCTCAGGGGGCACTGAAGCTTTCTTT. Full variable domain (outside the CDR3, taken from reference TRBV7-3 and TRBJ1-1): GAGVSQTPSNKVTEKGKYVELRCDPISGHTALYWYRQSLGQGPEFLIYFQGTGAADDSGLPNDRFFAVRPEGSVSTLKIQRTERGDSAVYLCASRSSGGTEAFFGQGTRLTVV.

This clonotype was observed many times. The V and J genes are TRBV7-2 and TRBJ2-1; TRBD2 agrees at 8 bases. The germline V gene has CDR1 SGHTA and CDR2 FQGNSA. The trim removed 6 bases at V and 8 bases at J, leaving 12 bases unmatched. CDR3 length: 15 residues. This chain's CDR3 is CASSLGVAGLYEQFF. CDR3 sequence (DNA): TGTGCCAGCAGTCTAGGCGTAGCGGGGTTGTATGAGCAGTTCTTC.

At least ten counts were recorded for this clonotype. In DNA form, the CDR3 reads TGCGCCAGCAGCTCCTATACCGGAGAGACCCAGTACTTC. It encodes CASSSYTGETQYF. The gene calls are TRBV5-1 and TRBJ2-5; D unresolved. The germline V gene encodes CDR1 SGHRS and CDR2 YFSETQ. Trimming stripped 3 bases from V and 4 bases from J, with 10 bases between. The CDR3 runs 13 residues. The whole variable domain, filled in from reference TRBV5-1 and TRBJ2-5, reads KAGVTQTPRYLIKTRGQQVTLSCSPISGHRSVSWYQQTPGQGLQFLFEYFSETQRNKGNFPGRFSGRQFSNSRSEMNVSTLELGDSALYLCASSSYTGETQYFGPGTRLLVL.

The V and J genes are TRBV7-2 and TRBJ1-2; D possibly corresponds to TRBD1 (5 bases). The CDR3 sequence is 14 residues long. Trimming shortened V by 5 bases and J by 7 bases, and 17 bases separated the two germline ends. Germline CDR1 is SGHTA and CDR2 is FQGNSA. The DNA for the CDR3 is TGTGCCAGCAGCGAGGGGCAGGTGATTTGTGGCTACACCTTC. It codes for CASSEGQVICGYTF.

The sample holds many counts of this clonotype. The rearrangement joins TRBV18 to TRBJ2-2, with D perhaps TRBD1 or TRBD2 (5 bases each). V was cut by 4 bases and J by 2 bases, with 8 bases left in between. Germline CDR1 reads KGHSH; CDR2 reads LQKENI. The CDR3 is 14 residues long. The CDR3 DNA follows: TGTGCCAGCTCACGGGGGAGCAACACCGGGGAGCTGTTTTTT. Translating it yields CASSRGSNTGELFF.

This clonotype has at least ten counts. The V gene is TRBV11-2, the J gene TRBJ2-2; no clear D. Deletions cut 2 bases from V and 0 bases from J, with 10 bases between. Germline V gene lookup returns CDR1 SGHAT and CDR2 FQNNGV. The CDR3 sequence is 16 residues long. The CDR3: CASSLHPPANTGELFF. Written as DNA, the CDR3 is TGTGCCAGCAGCTTACATCCACCGGCGAACACCGGGGAGCTGTTTTTT.

In regard to this clonotype: This sequence may be a read error, since a much larger clone differs from it by one base. This sequence joins TRBV7-9 and TRBJ2-2, with TRBD1 identical over 9 bases. The CDR3 runs 14 residues. The V gene's germline CDR1 is SEHNR and CDR2 FQNEAQ (reference sequence). Trimming at V came to 6 bases and at J to 6 bases, leaving 5 bases not matched to a gene. The CDR3, as DNA: TGTGCCAGCAGGTGGACAGGGGACGCCGGGGAGCTGTTTTTT. It translates to CASRWTGDAGELFF.

This clonotype was recorded many times. The chain couples TRBV12-3 or TRBV12-4 to TRBJ2-7, with D unresolved. V was cut by 4 bases and J by 4 bases, with 8 bases left in between. The CDR3 covers 12 residues. CDR3 sequence: CASSSNSYEQYF. The CDR3 bases are TGTGCCAGCAGTTCGAATTCATACGAGCAGTACTTC.

This clonotype was detected ten times or more. The chain recombines TRBV30 with TRBJ1-6; 7 bases align to TRBD1. Germline loops: CDR1 GTSNPN, CDR2 SVGIG (reference sequence). CDR3 length: 15 residues. Trimming at V came to 3 bases and at J to 7 bases, leaving 9 bases not matched to a gene. The CDR3 here is CAWSARQGGNSPLHF. CDR3 nucleotides: TGTGCCTGGAGCGCTCGACAGGGCGGGAATTCACCCCTCCACTTT.

This clonotype was found a few times. The genes are TRBV11-3 and TRBJ2-4, with D hard to call. Germline V gene sequence: CDR1 SGHNT, CDR2 YENEEA. The CDR3 spans 13 residues. With 3 bases removed from V and 9 bases from J, the gap between germline ends came to 12 bases. The CDR3 sequence is CASSFNPVGIQYF. CDR3 sequence (DNA): TGTGCCAGCAGCTTTAACCCAGTCGGCATTCAGTACTTC.

This clonotype appeared many times. V is TRBV7-2 and J is TRBJ2-3; D is perhaps TRBD2 (6 bases). The ends were cut back, 1 base at V and 4 bases at J, with 18 bases in the middle. The germline V gene encodes CDR1 SGHTA and CDR2 FQGNSA. CDR3 length: 17 residues. The CDR3 bases are TGTGCCAGCAGCTTAGTTGCGCGGGGTCACGGGCCAGATACGCAGTATTTT. Its translation is CASSLVARGHGPDTQYF.

This clonotype has more than one count but fewer than ten. The rearrangement joins TRBV3-1 to TRBJ2-7; D remains unclear. V was shortened by 1 base and J by 5 bases, with 6 bases between the two germline ends. CDR1 is LGHDT, CDR2 YNNKEL, per germline (reference sequence). This CDR3 comprises 12 residues. The CDR3 nucleotides are TGTGCCAGCAGCCAAGGCCCCGACGAGCAGTACTTC. Translating it yields CASSQGPDEQYF.

This clonotype turned up a few times. The rearrangement joins TRBV24-1 to TRBJ2-3; D may correspond to TRBD1 or TRBD2 (5 bases each). Trimming took 4 bases from V and 0 from J, leaving 10 bases between them. Germline assignment: CDR1 KGHDR and CDR2 SFDVKD. CDR3 size: 15 residues. DNA of the CDR3: TGTGCCACCAGTGAGCCGGGACCAAGCACAGATACGCAGTATTTT. Translated: CATSEPGPSTDTQYF.

This clonotype showed up many times. The chain employs TRBV6-6 and TRBJ2-5; D is uncertain. CDR1 and CDR2 (germline): MNHNY, SVGAGI (reference sequence). The CDR3 contains 9 residues. Trimming stripped 10 bases from V and 4 bases from J, with 4 bases between. CDR3 bases: TGTGCCATAGGAGAGACCCAGTACTTC. Its translation is CAIGETQYF.

Many counts were recorded for this clonotype. The rearrangement uses TRBV11-3 and TRBJ2-1; tentative D call: TRBD1 (5 bases). This CDR3 comprises 17 residues. Deletions cut 5 bases from V and 7 bases from J, with 24 bases between. Germline CDR1 is SGHNT and CDR2 is YENEEA. The CDR3 DNA is TGTGCCAGCAGCCCCTCGCTCGGGCAGGGAAAATTTAATGAGCAGTTCTTC. Translating gives CASSPSLGQGKFNEQFF.